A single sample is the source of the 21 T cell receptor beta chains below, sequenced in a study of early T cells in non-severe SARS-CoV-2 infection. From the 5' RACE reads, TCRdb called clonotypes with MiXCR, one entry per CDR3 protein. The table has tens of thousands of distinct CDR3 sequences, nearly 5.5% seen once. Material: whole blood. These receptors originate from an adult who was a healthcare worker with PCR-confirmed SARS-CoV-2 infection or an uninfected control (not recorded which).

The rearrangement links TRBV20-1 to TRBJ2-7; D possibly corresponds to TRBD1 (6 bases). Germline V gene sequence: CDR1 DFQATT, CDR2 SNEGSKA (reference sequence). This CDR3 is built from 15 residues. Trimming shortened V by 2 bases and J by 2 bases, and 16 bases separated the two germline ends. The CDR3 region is CSARKPPGTTYEQYF. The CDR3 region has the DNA TGCAGTGCTAGAAAACCCCCTGGGACAACCTACGAGCAGTACTTC.

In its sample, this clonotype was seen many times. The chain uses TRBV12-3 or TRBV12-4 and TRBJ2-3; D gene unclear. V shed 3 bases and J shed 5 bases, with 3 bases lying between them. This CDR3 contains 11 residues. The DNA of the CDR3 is TGTGCCAGCAGTTTCAGAGATACGCAGTATTTT. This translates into CASSFRDTQYF.

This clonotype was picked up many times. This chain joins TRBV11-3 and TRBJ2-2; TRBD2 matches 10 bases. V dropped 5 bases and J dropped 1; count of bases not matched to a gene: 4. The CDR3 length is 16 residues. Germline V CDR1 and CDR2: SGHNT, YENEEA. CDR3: CASSPWTSGNTGELFF. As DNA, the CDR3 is TGTGCCAGCAGCCCATGGACTAGCGGGAACACCGGGGAGCTGTTTTTT.

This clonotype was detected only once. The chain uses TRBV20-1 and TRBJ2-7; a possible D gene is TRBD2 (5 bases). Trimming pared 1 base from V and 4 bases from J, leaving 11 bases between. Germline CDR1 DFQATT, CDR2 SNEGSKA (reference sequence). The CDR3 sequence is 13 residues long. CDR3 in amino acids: CSARGRERYEQYF. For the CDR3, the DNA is TGCAGTGCTAGAGGAAGGGAGAGGTACGAGCAGTACTTC.

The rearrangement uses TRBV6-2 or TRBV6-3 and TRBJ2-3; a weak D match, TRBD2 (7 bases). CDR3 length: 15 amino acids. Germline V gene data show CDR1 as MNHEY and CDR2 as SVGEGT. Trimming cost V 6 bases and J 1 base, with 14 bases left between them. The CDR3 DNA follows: TGTGCCAGCAGAGATTGGGGGGGCCGCACAGATACGCAGTATTTT. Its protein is CASRDWGGRTDTQYF.

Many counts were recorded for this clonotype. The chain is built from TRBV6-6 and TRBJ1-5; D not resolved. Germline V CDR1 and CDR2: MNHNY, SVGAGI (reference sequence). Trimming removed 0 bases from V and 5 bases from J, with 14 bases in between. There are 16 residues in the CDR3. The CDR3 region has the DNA TGTGCCAGCAGTTACTCGACTGGGCGCTTAGATCAGCCCCAGCATTTT. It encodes CASSYSTGRLDQPQHF.

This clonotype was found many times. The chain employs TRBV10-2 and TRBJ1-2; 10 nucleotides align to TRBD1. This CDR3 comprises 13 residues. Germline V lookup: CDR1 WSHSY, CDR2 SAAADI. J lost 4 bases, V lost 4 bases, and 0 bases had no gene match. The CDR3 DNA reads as TGCGCCAGCAGTGGGACAGGGGGCTATGGCTACACCTTC. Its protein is CASSGTGGYGYTF.

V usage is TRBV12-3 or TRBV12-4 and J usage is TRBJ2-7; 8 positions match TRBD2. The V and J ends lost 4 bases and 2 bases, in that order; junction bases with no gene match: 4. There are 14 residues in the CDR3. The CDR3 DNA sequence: TGTGCCAGCAGTTACAAGCGGGGGACCTACGAGCAGTACTTC. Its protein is CASSYKRGTYEQYF.

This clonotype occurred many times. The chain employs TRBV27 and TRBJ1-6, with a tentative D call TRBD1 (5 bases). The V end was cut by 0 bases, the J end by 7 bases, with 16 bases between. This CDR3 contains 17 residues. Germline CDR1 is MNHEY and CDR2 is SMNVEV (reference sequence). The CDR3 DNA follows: TGTGCCAGCAGTTTATCGAGGGGCTTGTTCCCGAATTCACCCCTCCACTTT. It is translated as CASSLSRGLFPNSPLHF.

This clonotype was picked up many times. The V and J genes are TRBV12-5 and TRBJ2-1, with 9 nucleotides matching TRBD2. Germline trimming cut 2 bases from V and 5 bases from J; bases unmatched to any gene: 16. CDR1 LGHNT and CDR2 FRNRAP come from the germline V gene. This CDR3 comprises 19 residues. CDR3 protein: CASGLRARGLAGTNNEQFF. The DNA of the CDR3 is TGTGCTAGTGGTTTGCGGGCTAGGGGGCTAGCGGGAACGAACAATGAGCAGTTCTTC.

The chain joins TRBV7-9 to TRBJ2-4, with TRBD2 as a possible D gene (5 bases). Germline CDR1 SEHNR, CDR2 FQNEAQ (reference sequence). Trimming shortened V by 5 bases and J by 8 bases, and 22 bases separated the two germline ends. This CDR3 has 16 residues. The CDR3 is CASSLTSNLVGDIQYF. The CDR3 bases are TGTGCCAGCAGCCTAACTAGTAACTTAGTCGGGGACATTCAGTACTTC.

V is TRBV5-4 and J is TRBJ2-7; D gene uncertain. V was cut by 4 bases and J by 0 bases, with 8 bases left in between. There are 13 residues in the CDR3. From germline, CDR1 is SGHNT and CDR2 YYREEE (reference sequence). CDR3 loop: CASSTPNSYEQYF. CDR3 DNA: TGTGCCAGCAGCACGCCTAACTCCTACGAGCAGTACTTC.

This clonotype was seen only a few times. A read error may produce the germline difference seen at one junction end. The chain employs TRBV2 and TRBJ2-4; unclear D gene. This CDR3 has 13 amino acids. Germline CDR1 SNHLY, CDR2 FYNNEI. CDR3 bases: TGTGTCAGCACGATCATAGCCAAAAACATTCAGTACTTC. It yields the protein CVSTIIAKNIQYF.

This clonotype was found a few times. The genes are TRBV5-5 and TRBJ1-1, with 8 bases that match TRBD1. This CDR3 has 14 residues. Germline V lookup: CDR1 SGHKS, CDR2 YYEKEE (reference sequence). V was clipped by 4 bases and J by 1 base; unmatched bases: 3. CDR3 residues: CASSRTGGNTEAFF. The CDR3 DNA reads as TGTGCCAGCAGCAGAACAGGGGGGAACACTGAAGCTTTCTTT.

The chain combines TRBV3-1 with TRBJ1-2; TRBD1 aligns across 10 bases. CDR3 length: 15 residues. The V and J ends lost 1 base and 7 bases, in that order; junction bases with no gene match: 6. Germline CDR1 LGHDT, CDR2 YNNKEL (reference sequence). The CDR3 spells CASSQAPGTGAGYTF. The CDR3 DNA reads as TGTGCCAGCAGCCAAGCCCCCGGGACAGGGGCTGGCTACACCTTC.

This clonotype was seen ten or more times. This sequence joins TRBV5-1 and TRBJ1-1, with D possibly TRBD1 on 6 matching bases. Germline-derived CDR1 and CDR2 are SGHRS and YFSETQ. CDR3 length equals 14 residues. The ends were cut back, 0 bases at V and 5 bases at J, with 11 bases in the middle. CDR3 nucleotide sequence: TGCGCCAGCAGCTTGGCCACAGGGTTAACTGAAGCTTTCTTT. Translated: CASSLATGLTEAFF. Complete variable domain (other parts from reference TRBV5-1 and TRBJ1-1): KAGVTQTPRYLIKTRGQQVTLSCSPISGHRSVSWYQQTPGQGLQFLFEYFSETQRNKGNFPGRFSGRQFSNSRSEMNVSTLELGDSALYLCASSLATGLTEAFFGQGTRLTVV.

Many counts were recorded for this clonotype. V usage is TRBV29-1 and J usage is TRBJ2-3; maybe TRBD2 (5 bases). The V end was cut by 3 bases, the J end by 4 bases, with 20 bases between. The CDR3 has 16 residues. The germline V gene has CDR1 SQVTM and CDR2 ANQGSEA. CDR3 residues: CSVDPRGRARADTQYF. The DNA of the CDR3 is TGCAGCGTTGATCCCCGGGGAAGGGCTAGGGCAGATACGCAGTATTTT.

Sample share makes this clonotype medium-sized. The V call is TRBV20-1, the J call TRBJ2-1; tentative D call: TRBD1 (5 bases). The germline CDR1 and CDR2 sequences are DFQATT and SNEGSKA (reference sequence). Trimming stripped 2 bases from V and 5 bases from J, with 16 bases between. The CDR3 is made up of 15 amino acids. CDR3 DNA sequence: TGCAGTGCTAGACAACTTGACAGTAACAACAATGAGCAGTTCTTC. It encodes CSARQLDSNNNEQFF.

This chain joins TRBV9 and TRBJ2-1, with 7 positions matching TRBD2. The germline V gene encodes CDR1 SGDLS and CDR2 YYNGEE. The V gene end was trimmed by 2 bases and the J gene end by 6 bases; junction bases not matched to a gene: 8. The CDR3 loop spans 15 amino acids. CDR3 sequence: CASSVAGEGSNEQFF. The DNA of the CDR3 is TGTGCCAGCAGCGTCGCGGGGGAGGGATCCAATGAGCAGTTCTTC.

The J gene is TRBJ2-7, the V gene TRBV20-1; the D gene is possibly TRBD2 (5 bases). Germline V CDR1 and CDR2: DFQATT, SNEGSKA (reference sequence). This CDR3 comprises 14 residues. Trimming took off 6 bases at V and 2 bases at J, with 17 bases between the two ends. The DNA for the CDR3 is TGCAGTGCCCCCTCTCCTAGCCGAACCTACGAGCAGTACTTC. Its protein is CSAPSPSRTYEQYF.

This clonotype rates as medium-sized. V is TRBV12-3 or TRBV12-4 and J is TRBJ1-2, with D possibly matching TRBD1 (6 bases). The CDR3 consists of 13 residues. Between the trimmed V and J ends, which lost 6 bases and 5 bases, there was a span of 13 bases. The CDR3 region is CASRRDTNYGYTF. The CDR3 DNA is TGTGCCAGCAGGAGGGACACAAATTATGGCTACACCTTC.